The present T cell receptor (beta chain) was sequenced within a study of T cells in Graves' hyperthyroidism and ophthalmopathy. Findings and limits, study-wide: Ophthalmopathy was told apart from stable hyperthyroidism by a 13 V-J model.

Amplified TCR beta CDR3 regions came from RNA transcripts. In the first-round RT-PCR of the TCR CDR3, the HTBI primer set was used. TCRdb called the multiplex PCR reads again in MiXCR, with one record for every CDR3 protein. The sample consists of fewer than 450,000 distinct CDR3 sequences, 17% of them appearing once. This clonotype was seen many times. What it binds is not known. The study based diagnoses on clinical symptoms, serum thyroxine and TRAb, thyroid ultrasound and orbital computed tomography. First hyperthyroidism diagnosis is when the blood sample was obtained, before any ophthalmopathy symptoms. V was clipped by 0 bases and J by 10 bases, with 22 bases between them. The CDR3 is 18 residues long. In germline, CDR1 is SGHDN, CDR2 FVKESK.

This clonotype was sampled from a woman in her 30s with Graves' hyperthyroidism that later progressed to Graves' ophthalmopathy. Sequenced input: blood. The chain is built from TRBV14 and TRBJ1-6; D gene uncertain. The CDR3 loop is CASSQDEMPHSAVSPLHF. CDR3 nucleotides: TGTGCCAGCAGCCAAGATGAGATGCCTCACTCGGCAGTGTCACCCCTCCACTTT.